Ten or more counts support the clone carrying this T cell receptor (beta chain). V lost 0 bases, J lost 4 bases, and 10 bases lay in between. Germline CDR1 reads MNHNY; CDR2 reads SVGAGI (reference sequence). The CDR3 is 14 amino acids. It was with a sample-barcoded 5' primer and a J-beta primer mix that a second PCR of roughly 7 to 12 cycles was run. TCRdb re-called the 5' RACE reads with MiXCR, one entry per CDR3 protein. Here the sample spans fewer than 1 million distinct CDR3 sequences, roughly 44% being singletons. These data are taken from a study of blood T cells in healthy people across ages. This receptor was taken from a man aged 60 to 75 in good health. This sequence joins TRBV6-6 and TRBJ2-7; TRBD1 might be the D (6 bases). The sequenced material came from blood. The CDR3 protein is CASSYSGQQYEQYF. The CDR3 DNA reads as TGTGCCAGCAGTTACTCCGGACAGCAATACGAGCAGTACTTC.